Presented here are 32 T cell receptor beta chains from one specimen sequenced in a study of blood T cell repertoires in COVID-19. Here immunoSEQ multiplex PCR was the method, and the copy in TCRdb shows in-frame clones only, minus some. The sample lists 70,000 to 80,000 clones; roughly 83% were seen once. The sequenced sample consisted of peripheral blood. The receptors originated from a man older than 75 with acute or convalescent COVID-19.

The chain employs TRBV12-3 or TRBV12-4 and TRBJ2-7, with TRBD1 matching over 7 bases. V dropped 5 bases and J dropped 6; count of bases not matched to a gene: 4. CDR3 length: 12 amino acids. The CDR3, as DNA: TGTGCCAGCAGTCAGACAGGGAGCGAGCAGTACTTC. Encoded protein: CASSQTGSEQYF.

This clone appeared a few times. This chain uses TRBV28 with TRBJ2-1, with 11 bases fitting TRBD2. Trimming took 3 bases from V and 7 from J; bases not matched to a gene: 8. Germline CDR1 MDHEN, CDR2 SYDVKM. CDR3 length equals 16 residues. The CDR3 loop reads CASSFPTSGGGNEQFF. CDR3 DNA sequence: TGTGCCAGCAGTTTTCCCACTAGCGGGGGCGGGAATGAGCAGTTCTTC.

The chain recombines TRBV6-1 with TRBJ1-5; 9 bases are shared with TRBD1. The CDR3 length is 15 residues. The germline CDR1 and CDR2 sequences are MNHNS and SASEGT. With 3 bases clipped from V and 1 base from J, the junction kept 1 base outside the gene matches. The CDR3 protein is CASSDTGGSNQPQHF. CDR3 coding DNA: TGTGCCAGCAGTGACACAGGGGGCAGCAATCAGCCCCAGCATTTT.

CDR3 bases: TGTGCCAGCAGTCGGCAGGCAGATACGCAGTATTTT. Encoded protein: CASSRQADTQYF. This chain connects TRBV6-2 or TRBV6-3 to TRBJ2-3; D unresolved. Germline V gives CDR1 MNHEY, CDR2 SVGEGT. The CDR3 covers 12 residues. V dropped 5 bases and J dropped 4 bases, with 7 bases sitting between them.

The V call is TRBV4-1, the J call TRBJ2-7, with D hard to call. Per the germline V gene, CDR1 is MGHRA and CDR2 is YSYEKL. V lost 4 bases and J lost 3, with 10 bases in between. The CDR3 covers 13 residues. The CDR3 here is CASSPLSHYEQYF. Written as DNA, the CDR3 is TGCGCCAGCAGCCCCCTCAGTCACTACGAGCAGTACTTC.

This CDR3 reads CASSLYAGGVETQYF. For the CDR3, the DNA is TGTGCCAGCAGCTTATATGCAGGGGGCGTAGAGACCCAGTACTTC. The V and J genes are TRBV7-9 and TRBJ2-5; the match to TRBD1 covers 8 bases. Germline CDR1 reads SEHNR; CDR2 reads FQNEAQ (reference sequence). CDR3 size: 15 residues. Trimming took 2 bases from V and 4 from J; bases not matched to a gene: 6.

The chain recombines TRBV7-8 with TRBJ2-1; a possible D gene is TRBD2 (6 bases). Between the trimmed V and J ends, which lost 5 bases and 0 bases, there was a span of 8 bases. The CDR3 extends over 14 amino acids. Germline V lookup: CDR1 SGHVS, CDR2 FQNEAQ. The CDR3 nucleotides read TGTGCCAGCAGCCGGGGGAGCTCCTACAATGAGCAGTTCTTC. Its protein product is CASSRGSSYNEQFF.

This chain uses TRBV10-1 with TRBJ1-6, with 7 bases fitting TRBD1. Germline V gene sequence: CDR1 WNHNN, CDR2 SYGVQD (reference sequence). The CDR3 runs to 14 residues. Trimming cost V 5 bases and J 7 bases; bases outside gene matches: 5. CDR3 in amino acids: CASSRGTVNSPLHF. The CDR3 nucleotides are TGCGCCAGCAGTCGCGGGACAGTAAATTCACCCCTCCACTTT.

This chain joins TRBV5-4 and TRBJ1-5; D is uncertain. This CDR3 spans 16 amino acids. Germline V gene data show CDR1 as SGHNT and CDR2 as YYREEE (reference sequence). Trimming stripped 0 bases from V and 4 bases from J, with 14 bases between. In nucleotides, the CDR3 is TGTGCCAGCAGCTTGGGGGCCCCTGGAATGAATCAGCCCCAGCATTTT. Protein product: CASSLGAPGMNQPQHF.

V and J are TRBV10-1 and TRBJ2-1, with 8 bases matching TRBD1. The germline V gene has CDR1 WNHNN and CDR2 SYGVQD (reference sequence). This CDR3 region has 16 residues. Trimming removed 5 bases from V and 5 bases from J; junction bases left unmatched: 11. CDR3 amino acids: CASSPGQGWGHNEQFF. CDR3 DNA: TGCGCCAGCAGTCCTGGACAGGGATGGGGTCACAATGAGCAGTTCTTC.

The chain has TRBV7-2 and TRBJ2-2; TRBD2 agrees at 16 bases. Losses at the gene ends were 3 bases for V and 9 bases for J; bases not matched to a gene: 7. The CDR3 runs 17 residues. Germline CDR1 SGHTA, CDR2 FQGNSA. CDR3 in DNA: TGTGCCAGCAGCTTGCCGGGACTAGCGGGGGGGCTAAGGGAGCTGTTTTTT. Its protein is CASSLPGLAGGLRELFF. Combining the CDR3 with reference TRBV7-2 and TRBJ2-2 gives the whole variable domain GAGVSQSPSNKVTEKGKDVELRCDPISGHTALYWYRQSLGQGLEFLIYFQGNSAPDKSGLPSDRFSAERTGGSVSTLTIQRTQQEDSAVYLCASSLPGLAGGLRELFFGEGSRLTVL.

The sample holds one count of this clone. Here the CDR3 DNA reads TGCAGCGCGCAGACAGCTATCTCCTACAATGAGCAGTTCTTC. Amino acid sequence: CSAQTAISYNEQFF. The rearrangement uses TRBV29-1 and TRBJ2-1, with D maybe TRBD1 (5 bases). CDR1 is SQVTM, CDR2 ANQGSEA, per germline. The CDR3 runs 14 residues. The V end lost 7 bases, the J end lost 0 bases, and 13 bases lay between the germline ends.

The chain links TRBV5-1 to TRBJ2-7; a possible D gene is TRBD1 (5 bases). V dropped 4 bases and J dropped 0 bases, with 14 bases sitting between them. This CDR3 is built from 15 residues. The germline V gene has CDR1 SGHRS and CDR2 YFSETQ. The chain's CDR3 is CASSPGYYDSYEQYF. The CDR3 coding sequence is TGCGCCAGCAGCCCAGGGTATTACGACTCCTACGAGCAGTACTTC.

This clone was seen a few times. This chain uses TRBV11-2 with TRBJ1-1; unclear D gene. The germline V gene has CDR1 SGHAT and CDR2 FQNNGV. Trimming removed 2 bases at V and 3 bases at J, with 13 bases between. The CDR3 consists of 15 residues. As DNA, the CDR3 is TGTGCCAGCAGCTTAAGTTGGGTCGGGGACACTGAAGCTTTCTTT. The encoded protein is CASSLSWVGDTEAFF.

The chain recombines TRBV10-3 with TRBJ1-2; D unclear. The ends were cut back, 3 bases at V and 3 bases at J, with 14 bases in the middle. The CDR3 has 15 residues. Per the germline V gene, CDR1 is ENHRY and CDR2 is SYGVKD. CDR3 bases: TGTGCCATCAGTGATTTTTCCGGGGTGTACTATGGCTACACCTTC. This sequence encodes CAISDFSGVYYGYTF.

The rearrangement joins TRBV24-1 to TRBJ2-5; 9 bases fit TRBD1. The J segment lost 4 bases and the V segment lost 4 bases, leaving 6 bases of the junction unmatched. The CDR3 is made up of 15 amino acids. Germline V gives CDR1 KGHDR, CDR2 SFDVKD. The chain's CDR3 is CATSEVTGGGETQYF. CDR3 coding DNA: TGTGCCACCAGTGAAGTGACAGGGGGGGGAGAGACCCAGTACTTC.

The CDR3 is CASSPGTGTITGELFF. DNA of the CDR3: TGCGCCAGCAGCCCCGGGACAGGGACTATCACCGGGGAGCTGTTTTTT. V gene TRBV5-1 combines with J gene TRBJ2-2, with 9 positions matching TRBD1. V gave up 4 bases and J gave up 4 bases; unmatched junction bases: 8. This CDR3 is built from 16 residues. The V gene's germline CDR1 is SGHRS and CDR2 YFSETQ.

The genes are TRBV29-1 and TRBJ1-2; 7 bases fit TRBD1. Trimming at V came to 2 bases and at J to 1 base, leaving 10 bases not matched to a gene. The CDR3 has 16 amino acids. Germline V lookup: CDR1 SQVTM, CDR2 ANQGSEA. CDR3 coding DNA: TGCAGCGTTGAAAATAGGGGGACAGACTTTAACTATGGCTACACCTTC. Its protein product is CSVENRGTDFNYGYTF.

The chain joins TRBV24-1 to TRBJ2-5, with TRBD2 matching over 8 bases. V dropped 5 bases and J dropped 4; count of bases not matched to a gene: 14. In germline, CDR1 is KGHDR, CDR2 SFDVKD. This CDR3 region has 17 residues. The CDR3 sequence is CATSAASTGTRGETQYF. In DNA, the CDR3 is TGTGCCACCAGTGCCGCTTCAACCGGGACTAGAGGAGAGACCCAGTACTTC.

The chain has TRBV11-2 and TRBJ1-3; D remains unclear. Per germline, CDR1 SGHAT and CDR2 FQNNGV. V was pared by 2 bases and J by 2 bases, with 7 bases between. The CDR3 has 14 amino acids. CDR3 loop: CASSLWEAGNTIYF. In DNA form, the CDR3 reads TGTGCCAGCAGCTTATGGGAGGCTGGAAACACCATATATTTT.

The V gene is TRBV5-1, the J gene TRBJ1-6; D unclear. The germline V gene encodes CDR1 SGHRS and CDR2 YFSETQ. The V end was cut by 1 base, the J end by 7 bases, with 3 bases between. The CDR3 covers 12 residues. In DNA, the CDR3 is TGCGCCAGCAGCTTGCAAAATTCACCCCTCCACTTT. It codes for CASSLQNSPLHF.

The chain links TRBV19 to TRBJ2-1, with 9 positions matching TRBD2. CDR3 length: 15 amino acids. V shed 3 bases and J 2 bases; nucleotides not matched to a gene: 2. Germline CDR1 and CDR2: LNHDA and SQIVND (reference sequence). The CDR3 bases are TGTGCCAGTAGTATCCTAGCGGGAACCTACAATGAGCAGTTCTTC. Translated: CASSILAGTYNEQFF.

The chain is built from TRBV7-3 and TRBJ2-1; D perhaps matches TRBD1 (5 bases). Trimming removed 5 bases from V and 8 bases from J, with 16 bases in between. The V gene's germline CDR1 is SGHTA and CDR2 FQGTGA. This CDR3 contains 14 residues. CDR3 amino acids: CASSPGAAWDEQFF. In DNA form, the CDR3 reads TGTGCCAGCAGCCCTGGGGCCGCGTGGGATGAGCAGTTCTTC.

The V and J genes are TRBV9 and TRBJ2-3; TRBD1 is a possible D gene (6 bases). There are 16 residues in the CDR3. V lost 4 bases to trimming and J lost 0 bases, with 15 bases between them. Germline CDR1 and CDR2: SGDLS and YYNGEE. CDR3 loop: CASSPRKDRSTDTQYF. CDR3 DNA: TGTGCCAGCAGCCCCCGAAAGGACAGAAGCACAGATACGCAGTATTTT.

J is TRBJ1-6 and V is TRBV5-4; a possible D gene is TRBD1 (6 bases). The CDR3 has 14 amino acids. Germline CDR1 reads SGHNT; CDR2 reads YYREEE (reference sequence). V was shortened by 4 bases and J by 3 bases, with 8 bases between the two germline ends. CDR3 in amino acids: CASSHRDYNSPLHF. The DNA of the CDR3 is TGTGCCAGCAGCCACAGGGACTATAATTCACCCCTCCACTTT.

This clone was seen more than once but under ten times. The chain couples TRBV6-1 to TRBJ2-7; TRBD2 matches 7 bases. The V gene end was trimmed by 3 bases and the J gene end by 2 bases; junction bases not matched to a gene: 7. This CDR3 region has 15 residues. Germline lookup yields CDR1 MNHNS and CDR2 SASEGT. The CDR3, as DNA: TGTGCCAGCAGTGAGCCCGGGGGGAAGACCTACGAGCAGTACTTC. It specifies CASSEPGGKTYEQYF.

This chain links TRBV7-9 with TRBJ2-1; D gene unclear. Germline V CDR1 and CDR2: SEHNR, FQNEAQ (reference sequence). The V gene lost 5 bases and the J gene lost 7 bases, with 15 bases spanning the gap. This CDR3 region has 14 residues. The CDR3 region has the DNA TGTGCCAGCAGCCCAAAGACTGGTATTAATGAGCAGTTCTTC. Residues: CASSPKTGINEQFF.

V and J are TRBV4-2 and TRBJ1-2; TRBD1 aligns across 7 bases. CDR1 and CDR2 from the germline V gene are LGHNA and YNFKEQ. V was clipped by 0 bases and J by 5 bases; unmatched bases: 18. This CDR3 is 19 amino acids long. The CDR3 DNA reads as TGTGCCAGCAGCCAAGATTCCCCCCACGACAGGGACCATCTATATGGCTACACCTTC. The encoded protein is CASSQDSPHDRDHLYGYTF.

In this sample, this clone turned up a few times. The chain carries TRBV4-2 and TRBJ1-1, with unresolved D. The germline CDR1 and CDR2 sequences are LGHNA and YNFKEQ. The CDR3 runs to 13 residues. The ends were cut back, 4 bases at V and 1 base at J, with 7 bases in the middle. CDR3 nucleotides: TGTGCCAGCAGCCCACCCGGGAACACTGAAGCTTTCTTT. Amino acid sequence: CASSPPGNTEAFF.

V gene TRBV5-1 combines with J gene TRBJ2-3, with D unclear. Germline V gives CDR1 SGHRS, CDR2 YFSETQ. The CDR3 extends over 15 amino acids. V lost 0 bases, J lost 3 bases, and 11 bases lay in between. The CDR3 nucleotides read TGCGCCAGCAGCTTGGATTTCTCGGGTACAGATACGCAGTATTTT. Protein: CASSLDFSGTDTQYF.

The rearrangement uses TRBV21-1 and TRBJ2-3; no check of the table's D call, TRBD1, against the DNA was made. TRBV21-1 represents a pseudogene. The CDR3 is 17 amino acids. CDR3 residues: CASSKTGTGVFTDTQYF. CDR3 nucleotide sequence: TGTGCCAGCAGCAAAACTGGGACAGGGGTCTTCACAGATACGCAGTATTTT.

This chain's CDR3 is CASSKGQGSNQPQHF. The CDR3, as DNA: TGTGCCAGTAGTAAGGGTCAGGGAAGCAATCAGCCCCAGCATTTT. The rearrangement uses TRBV19 and TRBJ1-5, with D perhaps TRBD1 (5 bases). This CDR3 region has 15 residues. V was shortened by 4 bases and J by 1 base, with 11 bases between the two germline ends. Per the germline V gene, CDR1 is LNHDA and CDR2 is SQIVND (reference sequence).